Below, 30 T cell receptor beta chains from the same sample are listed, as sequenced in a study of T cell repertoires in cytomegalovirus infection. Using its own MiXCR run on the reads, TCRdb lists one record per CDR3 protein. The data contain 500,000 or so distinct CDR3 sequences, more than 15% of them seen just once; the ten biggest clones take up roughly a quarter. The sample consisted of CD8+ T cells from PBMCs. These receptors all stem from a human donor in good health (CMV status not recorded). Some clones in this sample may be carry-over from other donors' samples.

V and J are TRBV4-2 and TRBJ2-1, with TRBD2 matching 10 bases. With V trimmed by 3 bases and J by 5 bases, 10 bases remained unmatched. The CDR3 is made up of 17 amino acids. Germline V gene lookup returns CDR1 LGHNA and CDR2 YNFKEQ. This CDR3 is CASSHVLAGERDNEQFF. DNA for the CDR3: TGTGCCAGCAGCCATGTTCTAGCGGGAGAAAGGGACAATGAGCAGTTCTTC.

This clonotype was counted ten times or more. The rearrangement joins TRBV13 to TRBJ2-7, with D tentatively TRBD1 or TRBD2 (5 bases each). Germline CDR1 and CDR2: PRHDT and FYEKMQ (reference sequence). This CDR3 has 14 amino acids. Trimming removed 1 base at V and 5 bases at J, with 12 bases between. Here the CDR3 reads CASSLAQGVHEQYF. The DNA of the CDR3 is TGTGCCAGCAGCTTAGCGCAGGGAGTCCACGAGCAGTACTTC.

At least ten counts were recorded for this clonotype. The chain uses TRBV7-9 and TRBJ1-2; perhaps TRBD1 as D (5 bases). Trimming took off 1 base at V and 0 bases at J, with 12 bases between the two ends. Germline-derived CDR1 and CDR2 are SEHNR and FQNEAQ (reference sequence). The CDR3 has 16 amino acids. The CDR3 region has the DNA TGTGCCAGCAGCTTAGTTCGGGGCCTAGCTAACTATGGCTACACCTTC. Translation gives CASSLVRGLANYGYTF.

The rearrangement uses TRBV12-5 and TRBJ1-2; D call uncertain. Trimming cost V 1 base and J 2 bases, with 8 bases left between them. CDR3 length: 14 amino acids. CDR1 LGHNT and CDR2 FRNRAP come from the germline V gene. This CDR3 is CASGLARNNYGYTF. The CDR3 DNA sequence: TGTGCTAGTGGTTTGGCCAGGAACAACTATGGCTACACCTTC.

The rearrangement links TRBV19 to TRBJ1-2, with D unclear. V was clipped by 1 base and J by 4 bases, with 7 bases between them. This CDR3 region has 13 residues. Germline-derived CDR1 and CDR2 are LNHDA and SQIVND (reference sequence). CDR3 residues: CASSIGSAYGYTF. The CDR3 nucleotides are TGTGCCAGTAGTATAGGGTCTGCCTATGGCTACACCTTC.

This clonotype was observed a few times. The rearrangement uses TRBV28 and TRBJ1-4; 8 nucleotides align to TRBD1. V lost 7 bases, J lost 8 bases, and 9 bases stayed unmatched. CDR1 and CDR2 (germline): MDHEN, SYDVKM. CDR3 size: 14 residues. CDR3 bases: TGTGCCAGCACTTCCGGGACAGGTCTCGAAAAACTGTTTTTT. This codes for CASTSGTGLEKLFF. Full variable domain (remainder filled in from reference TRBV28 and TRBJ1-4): DVKVTQSSRYLVKRTGEKVFLECVQDMDHENMFWYRQDPGLGLRLIYFSYDVKMKEKGDIPEGYSVSREKKERFSLILESASTNQTSMYLCASTSGTGLEKLFFGSGTQLSVL.

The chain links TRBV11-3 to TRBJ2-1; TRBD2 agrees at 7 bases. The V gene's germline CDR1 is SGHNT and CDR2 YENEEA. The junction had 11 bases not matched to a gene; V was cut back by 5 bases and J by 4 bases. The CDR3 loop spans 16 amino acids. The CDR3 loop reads CASSAKGRERYNEQFF. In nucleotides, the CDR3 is TGTGCCAGCAGCGCTAAAGGGCGGGAGAGGTACAATGAGCAGTTCTTC.

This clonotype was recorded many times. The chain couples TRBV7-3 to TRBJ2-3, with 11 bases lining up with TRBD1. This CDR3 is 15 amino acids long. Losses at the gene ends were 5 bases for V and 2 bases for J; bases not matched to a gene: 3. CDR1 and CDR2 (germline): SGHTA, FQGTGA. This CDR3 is CASSLGQGATDTQYF. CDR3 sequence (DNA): TGTGCCAGCAGCCTCGGACAGGGGGCCACAGATACGCAGTATTTT.

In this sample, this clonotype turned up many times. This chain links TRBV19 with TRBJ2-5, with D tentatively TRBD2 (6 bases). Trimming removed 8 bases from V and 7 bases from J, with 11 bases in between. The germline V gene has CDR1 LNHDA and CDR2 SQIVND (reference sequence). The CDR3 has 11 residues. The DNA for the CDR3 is TGTGCCAGTTACGGGGGACGGACCCAGTACTTC. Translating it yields CASYGGRTQYF.

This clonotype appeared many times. CDR3 protein: CASSPPNTEAFF. CDR3 nucleotide sequence: TGTGCCAGTAGCCCTCCCAACACTGAAGCTTTCTTT. The chain employs TRBV19 and TRBJ1-1; D is undetermined. In germline, CDR1 is LNHDA, CDR2 SQIVND (reference sequence). The CDR3 loop spans 12 amino acids. V lost 6 bases, J lost 2 bases, and 7 bases lay in between.

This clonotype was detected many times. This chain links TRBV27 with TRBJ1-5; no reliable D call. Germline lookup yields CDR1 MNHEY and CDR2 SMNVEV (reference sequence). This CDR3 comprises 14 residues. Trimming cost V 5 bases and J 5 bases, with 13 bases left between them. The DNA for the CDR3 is TGTGCCAGCAGTCCCCGAGCAGACGATCAGCCCCAGCATTTT. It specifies CASSPRADDQPQHF.

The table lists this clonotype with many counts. The CDR3 DNA is TGTGCCGCCTCCGGGGCGGGTCCCTACGAGCAGTACTTC. This codes for CAASGAGPYEQYF. V usage is TRBV7-9 and J usage is TRBJ2-7, with D perhaps matching TRBD1 or TRBD2 (5 bases each). The CDR3 extends over 13 amino acids. Trimming removed 11 bases from V and 2 bases from J, with 16 bases in between. Per germline, CDR1 SEHNR and CDR2 FQNEAQ (reference sequence).

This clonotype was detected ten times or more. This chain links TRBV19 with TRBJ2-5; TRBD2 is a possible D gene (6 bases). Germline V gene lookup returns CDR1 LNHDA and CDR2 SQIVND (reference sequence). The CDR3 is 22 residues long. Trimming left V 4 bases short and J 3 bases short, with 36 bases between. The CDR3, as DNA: TGTGCCAGTAGTACCACCTCGGACATGTCTGGTGACCCTCAAGGAGGGGAAGAGACCCAGTACTTC. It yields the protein CASSTTSDMSGDPQGGEETQYF.

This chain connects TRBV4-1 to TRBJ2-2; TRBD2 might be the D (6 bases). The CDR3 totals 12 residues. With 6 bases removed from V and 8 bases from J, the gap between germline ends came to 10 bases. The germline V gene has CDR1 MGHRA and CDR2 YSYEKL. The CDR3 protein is CASSSGWGELFF. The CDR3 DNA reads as TGCGCCAGCAGTAGCGGCTGGGGGGAGCTGTTTTTT.

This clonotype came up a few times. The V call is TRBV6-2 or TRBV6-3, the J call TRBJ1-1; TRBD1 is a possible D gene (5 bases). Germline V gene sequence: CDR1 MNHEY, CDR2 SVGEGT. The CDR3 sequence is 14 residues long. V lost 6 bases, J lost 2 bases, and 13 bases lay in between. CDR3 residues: CASRPGISNTEAFF. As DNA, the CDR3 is TGTGCCAGCAGGCCAGGGATTTCAAACACTGAAGCTTTCTTT.

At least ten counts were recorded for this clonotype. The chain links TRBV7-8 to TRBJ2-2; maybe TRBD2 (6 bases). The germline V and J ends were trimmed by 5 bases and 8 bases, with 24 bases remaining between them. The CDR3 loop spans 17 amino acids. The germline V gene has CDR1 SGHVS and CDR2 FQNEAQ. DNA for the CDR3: TGTGCCAGCAGCCCGACGGGCGGGGTGAACGGTTGGGGGGAGCTGTTTTTT. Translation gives CASSPTGGVNGWGELFF.

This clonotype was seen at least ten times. This CDR3 is CASSQDSADTQYF. CDR3 bases: TGCGCCAGCAGCCAAGATTCGGCGGATACGCAGTATTTT. The rearrangement uses TRBV4-1 and TRBJ2-3; D uncertain. The CDR3 sequence is 13 residues long. Trimming took off 0 bases at V and 6 bases at J, with 7 bases between the two ends. Germline CDR1 MGHRA, CDR2 YSYEKL.

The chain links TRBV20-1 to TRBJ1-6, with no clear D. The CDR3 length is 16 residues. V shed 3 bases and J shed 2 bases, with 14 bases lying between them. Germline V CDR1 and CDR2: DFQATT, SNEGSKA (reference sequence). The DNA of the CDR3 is TGCAGTGCTAGTAACGTGAAGGGCCCCTATAATTCACCCCTCCACTTT. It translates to CSASNVKGPYNSPLHF.

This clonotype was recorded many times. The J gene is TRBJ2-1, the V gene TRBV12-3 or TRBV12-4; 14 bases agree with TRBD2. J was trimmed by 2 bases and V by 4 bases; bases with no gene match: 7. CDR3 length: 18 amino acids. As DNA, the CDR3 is TGTGCCAGCAGTTCCTCTGCGACTAGCGGGGGGGCCTACAATGAGCAGTTCTTC. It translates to CASSSSATSGGAYNEQFF.

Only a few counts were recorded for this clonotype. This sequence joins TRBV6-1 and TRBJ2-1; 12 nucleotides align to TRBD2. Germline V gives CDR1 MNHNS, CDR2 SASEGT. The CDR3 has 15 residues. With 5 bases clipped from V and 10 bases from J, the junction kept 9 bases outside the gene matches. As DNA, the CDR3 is TGTGCCAGCAGTAAGCCGGGACTAGCGGGTTGGGAGCAGTTCTTC. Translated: CASSKPGLAGWEQFF.

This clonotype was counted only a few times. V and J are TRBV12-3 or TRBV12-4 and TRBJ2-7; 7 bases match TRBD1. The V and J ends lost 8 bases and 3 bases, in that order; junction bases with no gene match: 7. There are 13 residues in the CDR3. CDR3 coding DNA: TGTGCCAGCGGACCGGGACAGCTCTACGAGCAGTACTTC. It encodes CASGPGQLYEQYF.

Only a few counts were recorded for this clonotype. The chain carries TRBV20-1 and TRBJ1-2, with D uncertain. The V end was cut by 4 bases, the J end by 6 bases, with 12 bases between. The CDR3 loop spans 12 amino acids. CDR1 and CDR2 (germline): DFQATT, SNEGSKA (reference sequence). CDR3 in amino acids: CSATKEIDGYTF. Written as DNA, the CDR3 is TGCAGTGCTACTAAGGAAATTGATGGCTACACCTTC.

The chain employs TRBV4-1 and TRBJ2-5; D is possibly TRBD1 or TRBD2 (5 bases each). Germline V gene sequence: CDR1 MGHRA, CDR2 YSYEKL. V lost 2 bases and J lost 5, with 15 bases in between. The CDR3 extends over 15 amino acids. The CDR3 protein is CASSQRNGTVETQYF. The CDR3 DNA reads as TGCGCCAGCAGCCAACGTAACGGGACCGTGGAGACCCAGTACTTC.

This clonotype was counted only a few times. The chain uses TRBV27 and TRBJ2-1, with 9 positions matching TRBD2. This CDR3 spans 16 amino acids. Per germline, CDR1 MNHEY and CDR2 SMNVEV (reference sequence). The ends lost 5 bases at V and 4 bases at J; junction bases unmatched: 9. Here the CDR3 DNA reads TGTGCCAGCAGTCCCACAGCGGGAGGCCTATACAATGAGCAGTTCTTC. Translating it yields CASSPTAGGLYNEQFF.

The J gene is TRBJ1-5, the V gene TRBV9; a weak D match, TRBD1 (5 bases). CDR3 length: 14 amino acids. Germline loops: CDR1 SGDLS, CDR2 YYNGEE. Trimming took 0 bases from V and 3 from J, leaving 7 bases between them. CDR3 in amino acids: CASSVEGVNQPQHF. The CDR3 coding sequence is TGTGCCAGCAGCGTAGAAGGGGTCAATCAGCCCCAGCATTTT.

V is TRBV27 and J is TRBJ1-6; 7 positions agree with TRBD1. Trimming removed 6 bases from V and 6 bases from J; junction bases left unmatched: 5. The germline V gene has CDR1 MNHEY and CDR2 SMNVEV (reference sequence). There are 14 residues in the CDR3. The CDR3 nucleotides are TGTGCCAGCAGCCAACAGGGGAGTAATTCACCCCTCCACTTT. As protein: CASSQQGSNSPLHF.

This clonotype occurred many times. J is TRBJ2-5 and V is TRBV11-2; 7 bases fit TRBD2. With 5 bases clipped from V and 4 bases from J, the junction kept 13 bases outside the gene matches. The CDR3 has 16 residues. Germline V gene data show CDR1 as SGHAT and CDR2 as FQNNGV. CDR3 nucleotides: TGTGCCAGCAGCGTGACGGACTGGGGGGGTGGAGAGACCCAGTACTTC. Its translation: CASSVTDWGGGETQYF.

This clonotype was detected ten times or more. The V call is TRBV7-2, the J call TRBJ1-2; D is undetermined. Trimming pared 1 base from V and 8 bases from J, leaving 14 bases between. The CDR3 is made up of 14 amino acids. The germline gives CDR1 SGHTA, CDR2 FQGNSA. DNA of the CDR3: TGTGCCAGCAGCTTAGGCGACGAACCATGGGGCTACACCTTC. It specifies CASSLGDEPWGYTF. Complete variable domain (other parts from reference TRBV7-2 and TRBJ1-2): GAGVSQSPSNKVTEKGKDVELRCDPISGHTALYWYRQSLGQGLEFLIYFQGNSAPDKSGLPSDRFSAERTGGSVSTLTIQRTQQEDSAVYLCASSLGDEPWGYTFGSGTRLTVV.

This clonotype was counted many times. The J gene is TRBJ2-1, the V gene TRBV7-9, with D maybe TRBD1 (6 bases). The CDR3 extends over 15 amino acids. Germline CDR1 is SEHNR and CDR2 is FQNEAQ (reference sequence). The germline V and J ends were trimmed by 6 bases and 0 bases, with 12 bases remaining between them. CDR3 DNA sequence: TGTGCCAGCAGGTTAACAGGGAGCTCCTACAATGAGCAGTTCTTC. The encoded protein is CASRLTGSSYNEQFF.

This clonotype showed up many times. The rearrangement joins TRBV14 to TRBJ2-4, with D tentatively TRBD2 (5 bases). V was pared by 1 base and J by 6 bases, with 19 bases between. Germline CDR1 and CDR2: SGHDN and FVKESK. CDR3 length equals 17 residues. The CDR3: CASSQVQDSLEGNIQYF. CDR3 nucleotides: TGTGCCAGCAGCCAAGTTCAGGACTCCCTAGAGGGAAACATTCAGTACTTC.